A selection of T cell receptor beta chains follows, all from one sample in a study of early T cells in non-severe SARS-CoV-2 infection. TCRdb re-analysed the 5' RACE reads in MiXCR, keeping a single row per CDR3 protein. The table has 60,000 to 75,000 distinct CDR3 sequences, roughly 12% seen once; the top ten hold roughly 6.8%. Sequencing input: whole blood. Receptors were obtained from an adult who was a healthcare worker with PCR-confirmed SARS-CoV-2 infection or an uninfected control (not recorded which). The CDR3 runs from the conserved cysteine through the conserved F or W.

v_call cdr3_length cdr3_aa
TRBV7-6 15 CASSVLAGGTGELFF
TRBV10-2 12 CASRRTYTEAFF
TRBV21-1 13 CASSKPWSGEQFF
TRBV27 13 CASSLGAGNTIYF
TRBV7-9 16 CASSLGGGSTNEKLFF
TRBV9 14 CASSVDFGNTEAFF
TRBV20-1 14 CSAPAGENTGELFF
TRBV11-2 13 CASSSGDNYEQYF
TRBV6-2/TRBV6-3 17 CASSYSVLDSWSYEQYF
TRBV20-1 13 CSAAHAGTTEAFF
TRBV6-2/TRBV6-3 15 CASSYSARQGYEQYF
TRBV29-1 13 CSAGVVRGETQYF
TRBV9 15 CASSVGGAPRDTQYF
TRBV18 16 CASSPIALPSYNEQFF
TRBV20-1 14 CSARTGSAKNIQYF
TRBV5-6 13 CASSLTGVNIQYF
TRBV29-1 12 CSVAHGYNEQFF
TRBV9 13 CASSVAFPDTQYF
TRBV4-1 15 CASSHRDREGEKLFF
TRBV3-1 13 CASRFAGGNEQFF
TRBV12-3/TRBV12-4 15 CASSLGAGGYNEQFF
TRBV7-2 15 CASRLDRSSYNEQFF
TRBV2 14 CASSVDSGANVLTF
TRBV5-1 15 CASSKAGQGVDGYTF
TRBV27 12 CASSFSANTQYF
TRBV6-2/TRBV6-3 15 CASREATGAYAEQYF
TRBV11-1 18 CASSLVTSGRPGTDEQFF
TRBV7-2 15 CASSVMGSWDSPLHF
TRBV4-1 15 CASSQEDRGRYEQYF
TRBV7-6 15 CASSLDTGTYNEQFF
TRBV5-1 15 CASSLAPGAPETQYF
TRBV5-1 11 CASSIAETQYF
TRBV19 17 CASSLWGSGPSYNEQFF
TRBV6-5 15 CASSYLGGSTGELFF